Presented here are 27 T cell receptor beta chains from one specimen sequenced in a study of PD-1 blockade in classical Hodgkin lymphoma. Exposure to brentuximab vedotin varied, and each patient had relapsed following autologous stem cell transplantation. The method was immunoSEQ multiplex PCR; TCRdb's version includes in-frame clones alone and lacks a portion of them. Here the sample spans roughly 13,000 clones, 75% to 95% being singletons. Sequencing was performed on peripheral blood mononuclear cells (PBMCs), taken at baseline. These receptors came from a human donor with classical Hodgkin lymphoma.

V gene TRBV11-2 combines with J gene TRBJ2-5; D call uncertain. Germline loops: CDR1 SGHAT, CDR2 FQNNGV. The CDR3 has 16 residues. V dropped 5 bases and J dropped 5 bases, with 21 bases sitting between them. CDR3 sequence: CASSPQGLVSRETQYF. CDR3 in DNA: TGTGCCAGCAGCCCACAAGGTCTAGTGAGTAGGGAGACCCAGTACTTC.

This clone has just one count. The chain has TRBV19 and TRBJ2-2, with D tentatively TRBD1 (5 bases). From germline, CDR1 is LNHDA and CDR2 SQIVND (reference sequence). This CDR3 is 15 amino acids long. V lost 3 bases and J lost 4, with 12 bases in between. The CDR3 reads CASSIQGKGTGELFF. CDR3 nucleotide sequence: TGTGCCAGTAGTATTCAGGGAAAGGGCACCGGGGAGCTGTTTTTT.

This clone appeared a single time. V usage is TRBV13 and J usage is TRBJ2-3; maybe TRBD2 (6 bases). CDR1 and CDR2 from the germline V gene are PRHDT and FYEKMQ (reference sequence). This CDR3 contains 16 residues. Deletions cut 5 bases from V and 3 bases from J, with 18 bases between. The CDR3 loop reads CASSLRTNRKTDTQYF. The CDR3 coding sequence is TGTGCCAGCAGCCTACGGACTAACCGAAAGACAGATACGCAGTATTTT. Full variable domain (remainder filled in from reference TRBV13 and TRBJ2-3): AAGVIQSPRHLIKEKRETATLKCYPIPRHDTVYWYQQGPGQDPQFLISFYEKMQSDKGSIPDRFSAQQFSDYHSELNMSSLELGDSALYFCASSLRTNRKTDTQYFGPGTRLTVL.

The chain joins TRBV10-1 to TRBJ2-3, with D perhaps TRBD1 (6 bases). This CDR3 region has 14 residues. Germline V lookup: CDR1 WNHNN, CDR2 SYGVQD (reference sequence). The V and J ends lost 1 base and 6 bases respectively, with 11 bases between them. The CDR3 loop reads CASSEWGRSDTQYF. The DNA for the CDR3 is TGCGCCAGCAGTGAGTGGGGGCGTTCGGATACGCAGTATTTT.

This chain connects TRBV5-1 to TRBJ2-1, with D possibly TRBD2 on 6 matching bases. The CDR3 contains 16 residues. Germline CDR1 reads SGHRS; CDR2 reads YFSETQ. V dropped 8 bases and J dropped 8 bases, with 26 bases sitting between them. In DNA, the CDR3 is TGCGCCAGAATGAACGCCGGACGGGTCAGGAGGGATGAGCAGTTCTTC. Translated, it gives CARMNAGRVRRDEQFF.

The V call is TRBV2, the J call TRBJ1-1; D unresolved. Per the germline V gene, CDR1 is SNHLY and CDR2 is FYNNEI. The CDR3 spans 12 residues. V was clipped by 3 bases and J by 5 bases, with 7 bases between them. DNA for the CDR3: TGTGCCAGCAGTGATATGGGTACTGAAGCTTTCTTT. Translated, it gives CASSDMGTEAFF. The complete variable domain, with remaining parts taken from reference TRBV2 and TRBJ1-1, reads EPEVTQTPSHQVTQMGQEVILRCVPISNHLYFYWYRQILGQKVEFLVSFYNNEISEKSEIFDDQFSVERPDGSNFTLKIRSTKLEDSAMYFCASSDMGTEAFFGQGTRLTVV.

The chain recombines TRBV5-1 with TRBJ2-3; no clear D. Per germline, CDR1 SGHRS and CDR2 YFSETQ. V dropped 0 bases and J dropped 6 bases, with 11 bases sitting between them. CDR3 size: 14 residues. The CDR3 sequence is CASSLGVPSDTQYF. The CDR3 coding sequence is TGCGCCAGCAGCTTGGGGGTTCCGTCTGATACGCAGTATTTT.

The V call is TRBV5-1, the J call TRBJ1-4; D unresolved. The CDR3 loop spans 14 amino acids. The germline V and J ends were trimmed by 2 bases and 1 base, with 6 bases remaining between them. Germline V gene data show CDR1 as SGHRS and CDR2 as YFSETQ. CDR3 in amino acids: CASSFGGTNEKLFF. CDR3 sequence (DNA): TGCGCCAGCAGCTTTGGAGGAACTAATGAAAAACTGTTTTTT.

The chain is built from TRBV18 and TRBJ2-5; D possibly uses TRBD1 or TRBD2 (5 bases each). Germline lookup yields CDR1 KGHSH and CDR2 LQKENI. CDR3 length: 14 residues. V was cut by 5 bases and J by 0 bases, with 10 bases left in between. Written as DNA, the CDR3 is TGTGCCAGCTCAGTGGGACGGAACCAAGAGACCCAGTACTTC. It codes for CASSVGRNQETQYF. Complete variable domain (other parts from reference TRBV18 and TRBJ2-5): NAGVMQNPRHLVRRRGQEARLRCSPMKGHSHVYWYRQLPEEGLKFMVYLQKENIIDESGMPKERFSAEFPKEGPSILRIQQVVRGDSAAYFCASSVGRNQETQYFGPGTRLLVL.

The chain links TRBV12-2 to TRBJ2-2; the table's D call of TRBD2 was not tested on the DNA. TRBV12-2 is recorded as a pseudogene. This CDR3 comprises 24 residues. CDR3: CASRQPACPEKVGYGGCRRGELFF. For the CDR3, the DNA is TGTGCAAGTCGTCAACCAGCTTGTCCCGAAAAGGTCGGGTATGGTGGGTGTCGACGTGGGGAGCTGTTTTTT.

This chain joins TRBV11-2 and TRBJ2-7, with a possible D match to TRBD1 (5 bases). Germline V lookup: CDR1 SGHAT, CDR2 FQNNGV. V was cut by 3 bases and J by 6 bases, with 21 bases left in between. CDR3 size: 16 residues. CDR3: CASSFREWASRTEQYF. The CDR3 DNA follows: TGTGCCAGCAGCTTCAGGGAATGGGCGTCTCGAACCGAGCAGTACTTC.

The chain joins TRBV4-1 to TRBJ1-3, with 7 bases identical to TRBD1. The CDR3 consists of 18 residues. Germline V gives CDR1 MGHRA, CDR2 YSYEKL. V lost 4 bases and J lost 0; bases outside the gene matches: 12. The CDR3 protein is CASSRSRDSVLSGNTIYF. The DNA for the CDR3 is TGCGCCAGCAGCCGCAGCCGGGACAGCGTTCTCTCTGGAAACACCATATATTTT.

This chain uses TRBV7-9 with TRBJ2-3; tentatively, D is TRBD1 or TRBD2 (5 bases each). From germline, CDR1 is SEHNR and CDR2 FQNEAQ (reference sequence). The V end lost 5 bases, the J end lost 5 bases, and 17 bases lay between the germline ends. The CDR3 has 15 residues. This chain's CDR3 is CASSQLGTPRDTQYF. In DNA form, the CDR3 reads TGTGCCAGCAGCCAACTTGGGACCCCCCGAGATACGCAGTATTTT.

This clone was observed a single time. This rearrangement joins TRBV27 to TRBJ2-6; possible D gene TRBD2, 5 bases. The V end lost 4 bases, the J end lost 2 bases, and 9 bases lay between the germline ends. Germline-derived CDR1 and CDR2 are MNHEY and SMNVEV (reference sequence). The CDR3 is made up of 15 amino acids. The chain's CDR3 is CASSSEVAGANVLTF. DNA for the CDR3: TGTGCCAGCAGTTCGGAGGTTGCTGGGGCCAACGTCCTGACTTTC.

The chain employs TRBV4-2 and TRBJ2-7; 11 bases are shared with TRBD2. Germline V CDR1 and CDR2: LGHNA, YNFKEQ. The V gene end was trimmed by 4 bases and the J gene end by 4 bases; junction bases not matched to a gene: 6. The CDR3 has 15 residues. The CDR3 loop reads CASSLGGLAEYEQYF. The DNA of the CDR3 is TGTGCCAGCAGCCTTGGGGGACTAGCGGAATACGAGCAGTACTTC.

This chain links TRBV9 with TRBJ2-2, with 13 bases that match TRBD2. Germline CDR1 reads SGDLS; CDR2 reads YYNGEE. With 3 bases clipped from V and 1 base from J, the junction kept 9 bases outside the gene matches. This CDR3 is 19 amino acids long. CDR3 loop: CASSAPRTSGGLNTGELFF. DNA of the CDR3: TGTGCCAGCAGCGCCCCTCGGACTAGCGGGGGACTGAACACCGGGGAGCTGTTTTTT.

The chain has TRBV6-5 and TRBJ2-7, with a possible D match to TRBD1 (6 bases). V was clipped by 4 bases and J by 3 bases, with 16 bases between them. The CDR3 extends over 15 amino acids. Germline CDR1 is MNHEY and CDR2 is SVGAGI. CDR3 bases: TGTGCCAGCAGTTCCCCCGGGACAACTATCTACGAGCAGTACTTC. This encodes CASSSPGTTIYEQYF.

This chain links TRBV7-9 with TRBJ1-2; TRBD1 is a possible D gene (5 bases). V gave up 3 bases and J gave up 5 bases, with 19 bases separating them. CDR1 and CDR2 from the germline V gene are SEHNR and FQNEAQ (reference sequence). CDR3 length: 16 residues. The CDR3 bases are TGTGCCAGCAGCTTCCGGGACCGACAGCCGGGGTATGGCTACACCTTC. As protein: CASSFRDRQPGYGYTF.

The genes are TRBV19 and TRBJ1-2; a weak D match, TRBD1 (5 bases). This CDR3 comprises 13 residues. Germline V gene sequence: CDR1 LNHDA, CDR2 SQIVND (reference sequence). V was pared by 5 bases and J by 5 bases, with 12 bases between. In nucleotides, the CDR3 is TGTGCCAGTAGTCTAGGAGGGGCATATGGCTACACCTTC. Its translation is CASSLGGAYGYTF.

The chain carries TRBV5-4 and TRBJ2-7, with D perhaps matching TRBD1 or TRBD2 (6 bases each). V was shortened by 3 bases and J by 4 bases, with 14 bases between the two germline ends. Germline values: CDR1 SGHNT, CDR2 YYREEE (reference sequence). CDR3 length: 14 amino acids. The CDR3: CASSSQGGRYEQYF. The CDR3 DNA reads TGTGCCAGCAGCTCCCAAGGGGGGCGTTACGAGCAGTACTTC. The entire variable domain, with the rest obtained from reference TRBV5-4 and TRBJ2-7, is as follows: ETGVTQSPTHLIKTRGQQVTLRCSSQSGHNTVSWYQQALGQGPQFIFQYYREEENGRGNFPPRFSGLQFPNYSSELNVNALELDDSALYLCASSSQGGRYEQYFGPGTRLTVT.

The rearrangement uses TRBV5-1 and TRBJ2-2; D tentatively fits TRBD1 or TRBD2 (5 bases each). Deletions cut 4 bases from V and 6 bases from J, with 13 bases between. In germline, CDR1 is SGHRS, CDR2 YFSETQ. This CDR3 region has 14 residues. CDR3 nucleotide sequence: TGCGCCAGCAGCATGGGACCAGCGGCCGGGGAGCTGTTTTTT. Translating it yields CASSMGPAAGELFF.

The chain has TRBV29-1 and TRBJ2-7; D remains ambiguous. The length of the CDR3 is 11 residues. Germline CDR1 is SQVTM and CDR2 is ANQGSEA. The germline V and J ends were trimmed by 7 bases and 3 bases, with 10 bases remaining between them. The CDR3 DNA sequence: TGCAGCGCCGAAGAGAACTACGAGCAGTACTTC. Residues: CSAEENYEQYF.

Notes on this clone: The sample carries other DNA sequences with the same CDR3. The genes are TRBV6-1 and TRBJ1-5; D remains ambiguous. CDR1 is MNHNS, CDR2 SASEGT, per germline. The CDR3 consists of 11 residues. V lost 3 bases to trimming and J lost 6 bases, with 3 bases between them. This chain's CDR3 is CASSEAQPQHF. The CDR3 DNA reads TGTGCCAGCAGTGAGGCTCAGCCCCAGCATTTT.

V gene TRBV2 combines with J gene TRBJ2-7; D possibly corresponds to TRBD1 (5 bases). V lost 2 bases and J lost 6, with 17 bases in between. This CDR3 has 15 amino acids. Germline V lookup: CDR1 SNHLY, CDR2 FYNNEI. The CDR3 loop reads CASSERSLGAGEQYF. The CDR3 DNA sequence: TGTGCCAGCAGTGAACGAAGTCTAGGGGCCGGCGAGCAGTACTTC.

This chain uses TRBV30 with TRBJ2-7; TRBD1 matches 7 bases. Trimming removed 2 bases from V and 3 bases from J; junction bases left unmatched: 1. Germline V gene data show CDR1 as GTSNPN and CDR2 as SVGIG (reference sequence). The CDR3 covers 12 residues. The CDR3 coding sequence is TGTGCCTGGAGTCGGGACAGCTACGAGCAGTACTTC. It specifies CAWSRDSYEQYF. The full variable domain, completed using reference TRBV30 and TRBJ2-7, is SQTIHQWPATLVQPVGSPLSLECTVEGTSNPNLYWYRQAAGRGLQLLFYSVGIGQISSEVPQNLSASRPQDRQFILSSKKLLLSDSGFYLCAWSRDSYEQYFGPGTRLTVT.

The table lists this clone with a count of one. The genes are TRBV14 and TRBJ2-7; 9 bases map to TRBD1. Germline V gene lookup returns CDR1 SGHDN and CDR2 FVKESK. The CDR3 contains 14 residues. J lost 4 bases, V lost 3 bases, and 4 bases had no gene match. The CDR3 loop reads CASSQTGGQYEQYF. The DNA for the CDR3 is TGTGCCAGCAGCCAGACAGGGGGTCAGTACGAGCAGTACTTC.

The rearrangement links TRBV19 to TRBJ1-6; 8 bases fit TRBD1. The trim removed 3 bases at V and 9 bases at J, leaving 7 bases unmatched. Germline V lookup: CDR1 LNHDA, CDR2 SQIVND (reference sequence). The CDR3 has 15 residues. CDR3: CASSIGGQVGSPLHF. CDR3 DNA sequence: TGTGCCAGTAGTATTGGGGGACAGGTCGGTTCACCCCTCCACTTT.